This TCR beta chain originates from a study of identical twins. The V and J ends lost 5 bases and 9 bases, in that order; junction bases with no gene match: 15. The CDR3 has 16 amino acids. Each cDNA held unique molecular identifiers, and template switching gave it a universal primer site. One entry per CDR3 protein, called by TCRdb with MiXCR from the 5' RACE reads. The profile shows about 660,000 distinct CDR3 sequences, over 8.5% of them singletons. The same sample was also used in a study of yellow fever vaccine responses in identical twins. That source notes: Convergence reportedly seemed to mark part of the twins' vaccine T cell response, with personalization marking the rest.

Sequenced: PBMCs. The chain combines TRBV12-3 or TRBV12-4 with TRBJ2-3, with 9 bases lining up with TRBD1. The TCR comes from a woman between 18 and 29 years old in good health. For the CDR3, the DNA is TGTGCCAGCAGTCTTTGGGGACAGGGTGAGAGGGAGACGCAGTATTTT. It translates to CASSLWGQGERETQYF.